This T cell receptor (beta chain) came from a study of blood T cell repertoires in COVID-19. Overall study: Nucleic acid was either cDNA or gDNA, and it came from T cells, B-cell-depleted T cells, or PBMCs.

Some clones are missing from TCRdb's copy, which holds only in-frame ones; the method was immunoSEQ multiplex PCR. The sample shows a few hundred thousand clones, 90% of them seen only once. The CDR3 sequence is 13 residues long. CDR1 is LNHDA and CDR2 is SQIVND in the germline V gene (reference sequence). V was cut by 7 bases and J by 3 bases, with 13 bases left in between. Participant ages covered about 18 to 89 years across about 25 US areas. The sequenced sample was PBMCs or T cells enriched from blood (not recorded which). The clonotype originates from a woman younger than 35 with acute COVID-19. The V and J genes are TRBV19 and TRBJ2-7; D remains unclear. Here the CDR3 reads CASTPGSRYEQYF. The CDR3, as DNA: TGTGCCAGTACCCCGGGTAGCCGCTACGAGCAGTACTTC.